The subject of this entry is one T cell receptor (beta chain). Its antigen is currently unknown. The sample originates from a study of human T cells and chemical hapten exposure. Study details: Mainly, slight library volume differences in the pool made TCR yields vary. The study's findings and limits: TCRs exceeding a frequency of 1 in 1000 stayed unchanged under DPC sensitization.

Germline V lookup: CDR1 MGHDK, CDR2 SYGVNS. CDR3 length: 14 residues. The V gene end was trimmed by 7 bases and the J gene end by 4 bases; junction bases not matched to a gene: 4. Extraction of total RNA was performed on unfractionated whole blood. Individual cDNA molecules each carried unique molecular identifiers attached by the library. The authors' processing: With a range of about 23,224 to 700,000, the median per sample was about 87,000 TCRs. Using its own MiXCR run on the reads, TCRdb lists one record per CDR3 protein. The V and J calls were determined by TCRdb, not by the authors. The sample contains around 120,000 distinct CDR3 sequences, 8.5% of which appear only once.

This chain links TRBV25-1 with TRBJ2-1, with 10 bases lining up with TRBD2. The origin of this receptor is a human donor in good health. Some clones in this sample may be carry-over from other donors' samples. Sequencing was performed on whole blood. Here the CDR3 DNA reads TGTGCCAGCATCCAGCGGGAGGGATACAATGAGCAGTTCTTC. This sequence encodes CASIQREGYNEQFF. Using reference TRBV25-1 and TRBJ2-1 for the parts outside the CDR3, the full variable domain is EADIYQTPRYLVIGTGKKITLECSQTMGHDKMYWYQQDPGMELHLIHYSYGVNSTEKGDLSSESTVSRIRTEHFPLTLESARPSHTSQYLCASIQREGYNEQFFGPGTRLTVL.